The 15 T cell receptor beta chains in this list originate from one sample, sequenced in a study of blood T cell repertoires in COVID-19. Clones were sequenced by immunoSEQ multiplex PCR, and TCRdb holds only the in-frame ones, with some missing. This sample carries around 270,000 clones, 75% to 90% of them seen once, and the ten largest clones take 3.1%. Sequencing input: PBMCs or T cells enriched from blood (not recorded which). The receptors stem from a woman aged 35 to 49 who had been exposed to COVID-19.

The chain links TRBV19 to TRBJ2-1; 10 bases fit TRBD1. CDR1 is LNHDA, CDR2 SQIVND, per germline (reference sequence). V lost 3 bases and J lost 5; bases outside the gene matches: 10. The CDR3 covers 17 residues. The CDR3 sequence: CASSIDSRTGGNNEQFF. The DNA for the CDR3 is TGTGCCAGTAGTATCGATTCCCGGACAGGGGGAAACAATGAGCAGTTCTTC.

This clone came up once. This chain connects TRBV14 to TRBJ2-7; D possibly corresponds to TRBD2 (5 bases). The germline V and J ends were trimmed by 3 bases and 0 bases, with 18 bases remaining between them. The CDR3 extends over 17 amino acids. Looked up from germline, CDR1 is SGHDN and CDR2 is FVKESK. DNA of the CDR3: TGTGCCAGCAGCCACCGTACTAGACCTGGGAGCTCCTACGAGCAGTACGTC. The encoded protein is CASSHRTRPGSSYEQYV.

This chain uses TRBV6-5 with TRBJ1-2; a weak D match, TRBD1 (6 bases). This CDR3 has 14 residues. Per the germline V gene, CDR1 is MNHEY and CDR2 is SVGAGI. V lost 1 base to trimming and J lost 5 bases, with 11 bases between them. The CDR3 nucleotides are TGTGCCAGCAGTTACTATGGGGGGGCTTATGGCTACACCTTC. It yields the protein CASSYYGGAYGYTF.

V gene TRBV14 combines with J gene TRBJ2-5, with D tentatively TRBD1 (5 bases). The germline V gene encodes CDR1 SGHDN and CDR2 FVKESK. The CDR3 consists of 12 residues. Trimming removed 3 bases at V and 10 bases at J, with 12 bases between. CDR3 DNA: TGTGCCAGCAGCCAGTGGGGCCAGGACCAGTACTTC. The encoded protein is CASSQWGQDQYF.

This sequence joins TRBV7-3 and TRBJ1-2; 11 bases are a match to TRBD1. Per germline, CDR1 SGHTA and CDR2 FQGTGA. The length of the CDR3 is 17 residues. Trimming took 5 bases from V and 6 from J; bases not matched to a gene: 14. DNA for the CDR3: TGTGCCAGCAGCCCGCTCGGGACAGGGGGACTATTTGATGGCTACACCTTC. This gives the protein CASSPLGTGGLFDGYTF.

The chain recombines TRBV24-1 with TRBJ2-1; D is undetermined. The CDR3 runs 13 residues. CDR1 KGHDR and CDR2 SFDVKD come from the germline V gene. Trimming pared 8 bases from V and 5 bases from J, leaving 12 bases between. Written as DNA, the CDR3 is TGTGCCACCAATTCGGTTAGCAACAATGAGCAGTTCTTC. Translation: CATNSVSNNEQFF.

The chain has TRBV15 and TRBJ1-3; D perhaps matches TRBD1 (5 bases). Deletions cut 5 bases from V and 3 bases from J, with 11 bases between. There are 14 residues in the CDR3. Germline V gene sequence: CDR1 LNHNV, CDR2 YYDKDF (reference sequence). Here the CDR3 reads CATSLGTDGNTIYF. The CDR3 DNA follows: TGTGCCACCAGCTTAGGGACTGATGGAAACACCATATATTTT. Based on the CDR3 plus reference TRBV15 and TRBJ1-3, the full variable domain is DAMVIQNPRYQVTQFGKPVTLSCSQTLNHNVMYWYQQKSSQAPKLLFHYYDKDFNNEADTPDNFQSRRPNTSFCFLDIRSPGLGDTAMYLCATSLGTDGNTIYFGEGSWLTVV.

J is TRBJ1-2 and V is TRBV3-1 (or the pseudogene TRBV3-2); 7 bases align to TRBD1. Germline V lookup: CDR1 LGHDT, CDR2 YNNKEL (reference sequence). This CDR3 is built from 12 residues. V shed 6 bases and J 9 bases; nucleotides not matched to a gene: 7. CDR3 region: CASSPHRGSYTF. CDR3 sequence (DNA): TGTGCCAGCAGTCCTCACAGGGGAAGCTACACCTTC.

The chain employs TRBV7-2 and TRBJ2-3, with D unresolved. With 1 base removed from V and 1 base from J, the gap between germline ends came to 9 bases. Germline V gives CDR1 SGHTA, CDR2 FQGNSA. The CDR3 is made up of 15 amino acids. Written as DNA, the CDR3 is TGTGCCAGCAGCTTAGATCCGACTGGCACAGATACGCAGTATTTT. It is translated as CASSLDPTGTDTQYF.

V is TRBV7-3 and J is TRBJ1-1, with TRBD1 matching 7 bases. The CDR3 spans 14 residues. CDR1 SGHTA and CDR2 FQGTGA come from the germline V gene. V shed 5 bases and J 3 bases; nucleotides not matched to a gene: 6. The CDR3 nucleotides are TGTGCCAGCAGCCCGAGGGGGCTTCACACTGAAGCTTTCTTT. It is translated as CASSPRGLHTEAFF.

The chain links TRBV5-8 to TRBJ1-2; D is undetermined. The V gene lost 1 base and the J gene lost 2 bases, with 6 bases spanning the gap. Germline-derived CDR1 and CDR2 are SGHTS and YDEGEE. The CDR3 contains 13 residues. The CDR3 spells CASSLTRNYGYTF. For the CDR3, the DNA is TGTGCCAGCAGCTTGACTCGAAACTATGGCTACACCTTC.

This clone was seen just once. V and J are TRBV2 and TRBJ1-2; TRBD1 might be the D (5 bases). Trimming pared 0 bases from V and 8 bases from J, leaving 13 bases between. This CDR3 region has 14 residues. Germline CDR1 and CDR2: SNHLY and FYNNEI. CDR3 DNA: TGTGCCAGCAGTGAAGCGCTTCAGGGAGGAGGCTACACCTTC. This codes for CASSEALQGGGYTF.

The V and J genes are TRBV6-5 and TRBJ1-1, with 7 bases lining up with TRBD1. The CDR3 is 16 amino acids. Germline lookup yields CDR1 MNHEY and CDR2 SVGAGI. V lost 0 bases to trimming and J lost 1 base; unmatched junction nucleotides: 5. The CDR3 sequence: CASSYSTRTGNTEAFF. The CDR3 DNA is TGTGCCAGCAGTTACTCCACCCGGACAGGGAACACTGAAGCTTTCTTT.

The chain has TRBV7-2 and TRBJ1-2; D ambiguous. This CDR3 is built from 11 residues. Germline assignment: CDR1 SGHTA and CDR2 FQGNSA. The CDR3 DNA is TGTGCTTTAGAAGAGGGCCATGGCTACACCTTC. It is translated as CALEEGHGYTF.

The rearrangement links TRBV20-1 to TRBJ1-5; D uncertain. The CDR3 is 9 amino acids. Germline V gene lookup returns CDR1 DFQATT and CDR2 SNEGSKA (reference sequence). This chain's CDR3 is CSAGRPQHF. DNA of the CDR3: TGCAGCGCCGGTCGGCCCCAGCATTTT.